This TCR beta chain was sequenced for a study of T cells of healthy individuals. The CDR3 runs 14 residues. Trimming stripped 3 bases from V and 5 bases from J, with 11 bases between. Germline CDR1 reads MDHEN; CDR2 reads SYDVKM. TCRdb used MiXCR to reprocess the 5' RACE reads, holding one entry per CDR3 protein. The sample contains over 95,000 distinct CDR3 sequences, roughly 18% of which appear only once. This clonotype was counted at least ten times. The rearrangement uses TRBV28 and TRBJ1-5; possibly TRBD1 for D (6 bases). The clonotype was recovered from a human donor in good health. CDR3 bases: TGTGCCAGCAGTTTCCCGGACAGATATCAGCCCCAGCATTTT. This codes for CASSFPDRYQPQHF.